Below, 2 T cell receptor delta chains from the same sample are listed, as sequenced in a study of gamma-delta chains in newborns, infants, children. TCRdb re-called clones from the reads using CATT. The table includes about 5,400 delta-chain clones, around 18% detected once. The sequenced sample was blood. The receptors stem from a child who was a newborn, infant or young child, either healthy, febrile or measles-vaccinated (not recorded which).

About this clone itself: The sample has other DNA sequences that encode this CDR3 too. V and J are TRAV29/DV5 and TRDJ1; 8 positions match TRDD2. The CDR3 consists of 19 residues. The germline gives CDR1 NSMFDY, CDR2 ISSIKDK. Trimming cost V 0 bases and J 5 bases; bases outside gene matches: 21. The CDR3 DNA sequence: TGTGCAGCAAGCGTTCTTCCTACAAGGCGAAGGGCCCCCACAGATAAACTCATCTTT. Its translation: CAASVLPTRRRAPTDKLIF.

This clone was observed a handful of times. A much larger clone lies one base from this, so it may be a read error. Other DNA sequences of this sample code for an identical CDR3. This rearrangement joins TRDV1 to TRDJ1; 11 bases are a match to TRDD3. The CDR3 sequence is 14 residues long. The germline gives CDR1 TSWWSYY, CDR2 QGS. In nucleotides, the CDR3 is TGTGCCCTGGGGCTGGGGGATACCCCCGATAAACTCATCTTT. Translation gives CALGLGDTPDKLIF.